The 18 T cell receptor beta chains listed next were all sequenced from one sample in a study of shared clonotypes between healthy human individuals. Libraries were prepared by immunoSEQ multiplex PCR; TCRdb keeps only in-frame clonotypes and omits some of them. The sample consists of approximately 340,000 clones, about 74% of them appearing once. The sequenced sample was memory CD4+ T cells sorted from blood. Subset here: CD45RA-negative fraction. Source of these receptors: a man aged 25-40 years in good health.

The chain couples TRBV11-2 to TRBJ2-1, with D hard to call. V lost 0 bases and J lost 4, with 7 bases in between. This CDR3 is 14 amino acids long. Germline V gene sequence: CDR1 SGHAT, CDR2 FQNNGV. The CDR3 DNA reads TGTGCCAGCAGCTTAGAGCCAGGTTACAATGAGCAGTTCTTC. Amino acids: CASSLEPGYNEQFF.

The J gene is TRBJ2-2, the V gene TRBV19, with D tentatively TRBD1 or TRBD2 (5 bases each). The CDR3 extends over 16 amino acids. V lost 5 bases, J lost 9 bases, and 22 bases lay in between. The germline V gene has CDR1 LNHDA and CDR2 SQIVND (reference sequence). The CDR3 nucleotides are TGTGCCAGTAGTGTTTCGGGGCAGAGCGCTATCAGGGAGCTGTTTTTT. Its translation is CASSVSGQSAIRELFF.

The chain joins TRBV5-1 to TRBJ2-3; D remains unclear. The CDR3 length is 14 residues. V shed 3 bases and J shed 2 bases, with 10 bases lying between them. Germline CDR1 is SGHRS and CDR2 is YFSETQ. The CDR3 loop is CASSWQDVTDTQYF. CDR3 bases: TGCGCCAGCAGCTGGCAGGACGTCACAGATACGCAGTATTTT. Drawing the rest from reference TRBV5-1 and TRBJ2-3, the complete variable domain is KAGVTQTPRYLIKTRGQQVTLSCSPISGHRSVSWYQQTPGQGLQFLFEYFSETQRNKGNFPGRFSGRQFSNSRSEMNVSTLELGDSALYLCASSWQDVTDTQYFGPGTRLTVL.

The V and J genes are TRBV28 and TRBJ2-7; D is undetermined. From germline, CDR1 is MDHEN and CDR2 SYDVKM. The CDR3 extends over 12 amino acids. Trimming stripped 10 bases from V and 4 bases from J, with 14 bases between. The CDR3 DNA follows: TGTGCCATAGCCCCCTTTAATTACGAGCAGTACTTC. Protein sequence: CAIAPFNYEQYF.

The chain links TRBV9 to TRBJ1-1; maybe TRBD1 (5 bases). The CDR3 totals 14 residues. The germline gives CDR1 SGDLS, CDR2 YYNGEE. Trimming removed 0 bases from V and 0 bases from J, with 6 bases in between. The CDR3 region has the DNA TGTGCCAGCAGCGTAGGGGGGATGAACACTGAAGCTTTCTTT. This codes for CASSVGGMNTEAFF.

This clone was seen once. The CDR3 spells CASSPDFDVNTGELFF. The DNA for the CDR3 is TGTGCCAGCAGTCCCGACTTTGACGTGAACACCGGGGAGCTGTTTTTT. This chain links TRBV27 with TRBJ2-2; no definite D call. V gave up 5 bases and J gave up 1 base, with 14 bases separating them. The CDR3 is made up of 16 amino acids. Looked up from germline, CDR1 is MNHEY and CDR2 is SMNVEV (reference sequence).

This clone came up once. The chain is built from TRBV5-1 and TRBJ1-4; D is unresolved. Germline V lookup: CDR1 SGHRS, CDR2 YFSETQ. The CDR3 contains 15 residues. V lost 1 base, J lost 3 bases, and 10 bases lay in between. CDR3 in DNA: TGCGCCAGCAGCTTGAGGTGGGGTTCTAATGAAAAACTGTTTTTT. Protein: CASSLRWGSNEKLFF.

The rearrangement uses TRBV7-9 and TRBJ2-1; no clear D gene. Per the germline V gene, CDR1 is SEHNR and CDR2 is FQNEAQ (reference sequence). V was pared by 5 bases and J by 7 bases, with 15 bases between. CDR3 length equals 14 residues. The CDR3, as DNA: TGTGCCAGCAGCCCCCTAAGAGACGATAATGAGCAGTTCTTC. It translates to CASSPLRDDNEQFF.

Regarding this clone: The sample contains more than one DNA sequence encoding this CDR3. This chain joins TRBV12-5 and TRBJ1-1; no firm D call. This CDR3 contains 13 residues. The germline gives CDR1 LGHNT, CDR2 FRNRAP. The V end was cut by 5 bases, the J end by 0 bases, with 7 bases between. The CDR3 nucleotides read TGTGCTAGTGGTCTTGAGGTGAACACTGAAGCTTTCTTT. Amino acids: CASGLEVNTEAFF.

J is TRBJ2-7 and V is TRBV28; D perhaps matches TRBD2 (6 bases). The ends were cut back, 8 bases at V and 3 bases at J, with 17 bases in the middle. Germline CDR1 is MDHEN and CDR2 is SYDVKM. This CDR3 has 14 amino acids. For the CDR3, the DNA is TGTGCCAGCTTCTCCACGGGAGTGTTCTACGAGCAGTACTTC. This gives the protein CASFSTGVFYEQYF.

For the CDR3, the DNA is TGTGCCAGTAGTCTTCCCCCCTACAACATTCAGTACTTC. Amino acids: CASSLPPYNIQYF. The chain is built from TRBV19 and TRBJ2-4, with unresolved D. The CDR3 extends over 13 amino acids. Germline V lookup: CDR1 LNHDA, CDR2 SQIVND (reference sequence). Trimming removed 5 bases at V and 7 bases at J, with 12 bases between.

This clone has ten or more counts. The chain employs TRBV15 and TRBJ1-2, with D unclear. V was trimmed by 3 bases and J by 5 bases, leaving 10 bases between them. Germline values: CDR1 LNHNV, CDR2 YYDKDF (reference sequence). The CDR3 covers 13 residues. CDR3 coding DNA: TGTGCCACCAGCAGGGGGAGGAGTTATGGCTACACCTTC. Its translation: CATSRGRSYGYTF.

The chain combines TRBV29-1 with TRBJ1-2; D call uncertain. The V gene's germline CDR1 is SQVTM and CDR2 ANQGSEA. The CDR3 consists of 12 residues. Trimming pared 7 bases from V and 4 bases from J, leaving 13 bases between. DNA of the CDR3: TGCAGCGCCTTGACTGGAGGCTATGGCTACACCTTC. Amino acid sequence: CSALTGGYGYTF.

J is TRBJ2-1 and V is TRBV2; 7 bases fit TRBD2. In germline, CDR1 is SNHLY, CDR2 FYNNEI. The CDR3 has 15 residues. The V segment lost 5 bases and the J segment 0 bases; nucleotides outside the gene matches: 4. The CDR3 coding sequence is TGTGCCAGCAGTAAAGGCGGGAGCTCCTACAATGAGCAGTTCTTC. Translation gives CASSKGGSSYNEQFF. The complete variable domain, with remaining parts taken from reference TRBV2 and TRBJ2-1, reads EPEVTQTPSHQVTQMGQEVILRCVPISNHLYFYWYRQILGQKVEFLVSFYNNEISEKSEIFDDQFSVERPDGSNFTLKIRSTKLEDSAMYFCASSKGGSSYNEQFFGPGTRLTVL.

V and J are TRBV6-5 and TRBJ1-2, with a tentative D call TRBD1 (5 bases). The CDR3 is made up of 14 amino acids. The germline gives CDR1 MNHEY, CDR2 SVGAGI. Trimming removed 5 bases at V and 4 bases at J, with 14 bases between. Written as DNA, the CDR3 is TGTGCCAGCAGTGGTCAGGGAGTGGGCTATGGCTACACCTTC. Translating it yields CASSGQGVGYGYTF.

This chain links TRBV19 with TRBJ2-3, with 8 bases identical to TRBD2. The germline gives CDR1 LNHDA, CDR2 SQIVND (reference sequence). V lost 6 bases to trimming and J lost 1 base; unmatched junction nucleotides: 0. The CDR3 contains 13 residues. The CDR3 coding sequence is TGTGCCAGTAGACTAGCGGGCACAGATACGCAGTATTTT. The encoded protein is CASRLAGTDTQYF.

This clone came up many times. This rearrangement joins TRBV2 to TRBJ1-5; possible D gene TRBD1, 6 bases. Looked up from germline, CDR1 is SNHLY and CDR2 is FYNNEI. The CDR3 has 13 amino acids. V was shortened by 7 bases and J by 3 bases, with 10 bases between the two germline ends. CDR3 region: CASKRDNNQPQHF. CDR3 bases: TGTGCCAGCAAACGGGACAACAATCAGCCCCAGCATTTT.

As for this clone: Other DNA sequences of this sample code for an identical CDR3. This chain links TRBV29-1 with TRBJ2-5; D is unresolved. Germline CDR1 SQVTM, CDR2 ANQGSEA. The V end lost 1 base, the J end lost 5 bases, and 8 bases lay between the germline ends. The CDR3 sequence is 12 residues long. The chain's CDR3 is CSVEGGGETQYF. The CDR3 DNA reads TGCAGCGTTGAAGGTGGCGGTGAGACCCAGTACTTC.